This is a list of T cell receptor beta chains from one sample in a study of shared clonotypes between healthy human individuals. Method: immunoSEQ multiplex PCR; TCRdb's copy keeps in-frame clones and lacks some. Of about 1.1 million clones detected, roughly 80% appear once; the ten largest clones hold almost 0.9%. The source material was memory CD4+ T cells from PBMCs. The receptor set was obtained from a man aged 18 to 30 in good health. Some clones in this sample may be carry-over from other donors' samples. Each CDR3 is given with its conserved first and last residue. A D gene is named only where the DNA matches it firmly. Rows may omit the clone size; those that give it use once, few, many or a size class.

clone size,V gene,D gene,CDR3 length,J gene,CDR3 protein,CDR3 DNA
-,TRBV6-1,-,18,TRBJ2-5,CASSEGLTAILRRETQYF,TGTGCCAGCAGTGAAGGTTTGACGGCCATACTTCGTAGAGAGACCCAGTACTTC
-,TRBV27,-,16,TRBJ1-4,CASSLSRAWANEKLFF,TGTGCCAGCAGTTTATCCAGGGCATGGGCTAATGAAAAACTGTTTTTT
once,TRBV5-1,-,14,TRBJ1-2,CASSYAGENYGYTF,TGCGCCAGCAGCTACGCGGGGGAGAACTATGGCTACACCTTC
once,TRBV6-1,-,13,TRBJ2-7,CASRETGPYEQYF,TGTGCCAGCAGGGAGACGGGGCCCTACGAGCAGTACTTC
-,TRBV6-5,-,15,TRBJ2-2,CASSLRVAEGGELFF,TGTGCCAGCAGTCTTAGGGTGGCGGAGGGAGGGGAGCTGTTTTTT
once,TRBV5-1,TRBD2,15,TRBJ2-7,CASSPRTSGSGEQYF,TGCGCCAGCAGCCCCCGGACTAGCGGGAGTGGCGAGCAGTACTTC
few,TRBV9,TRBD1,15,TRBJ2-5,CASSVGTGGRETQYF,TGTGCCAGCAGCGTAGGGACAGGGGGGAGAGAGACCCAGTACTTC
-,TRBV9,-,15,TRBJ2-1,CASSVAQFSYNEQFF,TGTGCCAGCAGCGTTGCACAATTCTCCTACAATGAGCAGTTCTTC
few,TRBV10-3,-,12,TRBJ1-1,CAISPSGIEAFF,TGTGCCATCAGTCCGTCAGGGATCGAAGCTTTCTTT
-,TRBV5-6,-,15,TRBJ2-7,CASSLSLGSGYEQYF,TGTGCCAGCAGCTTGTCACTGGGTTCAGGCTACGAGCAGTACTTC
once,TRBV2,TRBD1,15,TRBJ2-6,CASSVTGAGANVLTF,TGTGCCAGCAGCGTGACAGGGGCCGGGGCCAACGTCCTGACTTTC
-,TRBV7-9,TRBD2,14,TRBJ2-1,CASSLAGGYNEQFF,TGTGCCAGCAGCTTAGCGGGAGGGTATAATGAGCAGTTCTTC
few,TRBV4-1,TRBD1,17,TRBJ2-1,CASSTQDRGKTYNEQFF,TGCGCCAGCAGCACTCAAGACAGGGGAAAAACCTACAATGAGCAGTTCTTC
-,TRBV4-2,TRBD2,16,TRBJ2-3,CASSLGSAGVSNTQYF,TGTGCCAGCAGCTTGGGAAGTGCGGGAGTGTCGAATACGCAGTATTTT
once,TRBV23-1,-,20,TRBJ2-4,CASSPELGLGPQGSKNIQYF,TGCGCCAGCAGTCCCGAATTGGGTCTGGGACCTCAGGGGTCCAAAAACATTCAGTACTTC
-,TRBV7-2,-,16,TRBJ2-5,CASSIAGPRGGETQYF,TGTGCCAGCAGCATTGCCGGGCCGAGAGGCGGGGAGACCCAGTACTTC
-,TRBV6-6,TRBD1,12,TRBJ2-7,CAIGTGIYEQYF,TGTGCCATCGGGACAGGGATCTACGAGCAGTACTTC
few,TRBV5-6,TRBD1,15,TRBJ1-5,CASSRGGGSNQPQHF,TGTGCCAGCAGCAGAGGGGGCGGAAGCAATCAGCCCCAGCATTTT
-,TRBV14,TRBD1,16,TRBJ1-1,CASSQYPGQLNTEAFF,TGTGCCAGCAGCCAGTATCCGGGACAGTTGAACACTGAAGCTTTCTTT
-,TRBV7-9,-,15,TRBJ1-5,CASSLGGTRAQPQHF,TGTGCCAGCAGCTTAGGGGGGACAAGGGCTCAGCCCCAGCATTTT
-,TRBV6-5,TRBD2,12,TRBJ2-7,CASRTGGSEQYF,TGTGCCAGCAGAACGGGGGGAAGCGAGCAGTACTTC
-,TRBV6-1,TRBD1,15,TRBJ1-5,CATLSRGDRNLPQHF,TGTGCCACCCTTTCGAGAGGGGACAGAAATTTGCCCCAGCATTTT
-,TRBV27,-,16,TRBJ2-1,CASSRPRSPRGDEQFF,TGTGCCAGCAGCCGCCCCCGGAGTCCCCGAGGCGATGAGCAGTTCTTC
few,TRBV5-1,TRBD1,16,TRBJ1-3,CASSSSGTGGGNTIYF,TGCGCCAGCAGCTCCTCCGGGACAGGCGGCGGAAACACCATATATTTT
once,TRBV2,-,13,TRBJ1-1,CATMTEIITEAFF,TGTGCCACGATGACAGAGATTATCACTGAAGCTTTCTTT
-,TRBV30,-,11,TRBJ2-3,CAWSGRDTQYF,TGTGCCTGGAGTGGTCGAGATACGCAGTATTTT
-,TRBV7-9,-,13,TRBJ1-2,CASRRPIEELLTF,TGTGCCAGCAGGAGACCAATCGAGGAACTCTTAACCTTC
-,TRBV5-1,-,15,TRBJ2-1,CASSTQGGSYNEQFF,TGCGCCAGCAGCACGCAAGGAGGCTCCTACAATGAGCAGTTCTTC
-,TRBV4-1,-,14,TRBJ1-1,CASSQLWANTEAFF,TGCGCCAGCAGCCAGCTTTGGGCGAACACTGAAGCTTTCTTT
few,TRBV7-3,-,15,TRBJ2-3,CASSLTGESWDTQYF,TGTGCCAGCAGCTTAACGGGGGAAAGCTGGGATACGCAGTATTTT
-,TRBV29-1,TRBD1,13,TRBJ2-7,CSVGQGLGYEQYF,TGCAGCGTCGGACAGGGTTTAGGCTACGAGCAGTACTTC
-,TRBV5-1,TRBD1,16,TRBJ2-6,CATHTGGAAGANVLTF,TGCGCCACACACACAGGGGGCGCAGCCGGGGCCAACGTCCTGACTTTC
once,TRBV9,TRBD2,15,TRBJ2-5,CASSVGTSGGETQYF,TGTGCCAGCAGCGTAGGGACTAGCGGGGGAGAGACCCAGTACTTC
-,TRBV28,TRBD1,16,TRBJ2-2,CASTRGRTGVTGELFF,TGTGCCAGCACACGGGGTCGGACAGGGGTCACCGGGGAGCTGTTTTTT
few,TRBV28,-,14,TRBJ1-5,CASSLALSNQPQHF,TGTGCCAGCAGTTTAGCCCTGAGCAATCAGCCCCAGCATTTT
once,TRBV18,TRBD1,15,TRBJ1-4,CASSPFRGPDEKLFF,TGTGCCAGCTCACCGTTCAGGGGGCCAGATGAAAAACTGTTTTTT
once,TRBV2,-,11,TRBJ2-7,CASSGGPAQYF,TGTGCCAGCAGTGGGGGACCCGCGCAGTACTTC
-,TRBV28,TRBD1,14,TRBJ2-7,CASSRGQVPSEQYF,TGTGCCAGCAGTCGGGGACAGGTCCCATCTGAGCAGTACTTC
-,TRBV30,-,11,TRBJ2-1,CAWSVTAEQFF,TGTGCCTGGAGTGTTACGGCCGAGCAGTTCTTC
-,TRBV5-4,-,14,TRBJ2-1,CASSSPRGDNEQFF,TGTGCCAGCAGCTCGCCGCGGGGCGACAATGAGCAGTTCTTC
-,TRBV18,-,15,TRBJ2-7,CASSPSGQGFYEQYF,TGTGCCAGCTCACCATCGGGGCAGGGGTTCTACGAGCAGTACTTC
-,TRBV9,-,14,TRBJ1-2,CASSVDSGGYGYTF,TGTGCCAGCAGCGTAGACTCGGGGGGCTATGGCTACACCTTC
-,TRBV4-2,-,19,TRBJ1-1,CASSQWPQGSANLNTEAFF,TGTGCCAGCAGCCAATGGCCTCAGGGGTCCGCCAATCTGAACACTGAAGCTTTCTTT
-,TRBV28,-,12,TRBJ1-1,CASSLPHTEAFF,TGTGCCAGCAGTTTGCCACACACTGAAGCTTTCTTT
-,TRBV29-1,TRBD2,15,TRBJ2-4,CSAGRTSGRGDIQYF,TGCAGCGCAGGTCGAACTAGCGGGAGAGGGGACATTCAGTACTTC
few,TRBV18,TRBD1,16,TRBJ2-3,CASSPPGQGARNTQYF,TGTGCCAGCTCACCCCCTGGACAGGGGGCGAGAAATACGCAGTATTTT
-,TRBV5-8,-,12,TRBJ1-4,CASSALGEKLFF,TGTGCCAGCAGCGCGCTGGGGGAAAAACTGTTTTTT
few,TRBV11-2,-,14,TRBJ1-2,CASSFSGGEYGYTF,TGTGCCAGCAGCTTCTCGGGGGGAGAGTATGGCTACACCTTC
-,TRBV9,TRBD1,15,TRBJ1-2,CASSAQTGGAGGYTF,TGTGCCAGCAGCGCCCAGACAGGGGGCGCCGGTGGCTACACCTTC
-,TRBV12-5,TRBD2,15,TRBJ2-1,CASGLASGAANEQFF,TGTGCTAGTGGTTTGGCTAGCGGGGCCGCAAATGAGCAGTTCTTC
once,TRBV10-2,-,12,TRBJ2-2,CASHGGPGELFF,TGCGCCAGCCATGGGGGCCCTGGGGAGCTGTTTTTT
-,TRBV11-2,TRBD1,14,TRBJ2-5,CASSPRQGPGTQYF,TGTGCCAGCAGCCCCCGACAGGGTCCGGGGACCCAGTACTTC
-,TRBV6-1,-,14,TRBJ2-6,CASSVASGANVLTF,TGTGCCAGCAGTGTAGCGTCTGGGGCCAACGTCCTGACTTTC
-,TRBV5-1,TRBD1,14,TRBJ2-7,CASSLKGQPYEQYF,TGCGCCAGCAGCTTAAAGGGACAGCCCTACGAGCAGTACTTC
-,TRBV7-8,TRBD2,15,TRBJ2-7,CASSRERGLTYEQYF,TGTGCCAGCAGCCGAGAGCGGGGGTTAACATACGAGCAGTACTTC
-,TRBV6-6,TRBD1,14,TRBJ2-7,CASRAGQGVYEQYF,TGTGCCAGCAGAGCCGGACAGGGTGTCTACGAGCAGTACTTC
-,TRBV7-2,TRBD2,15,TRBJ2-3,CASSLNQGTSGTQYF,TGTGCCAGCAGCTTAAATCAGGGGACTAGCGGTACGCAGTATTTT
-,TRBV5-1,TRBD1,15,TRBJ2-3,CASTRDSLTDSTQYF,TGCGCCAGCACCCGGGACAGTCTCACAGATAGTACGCAGTATTTT
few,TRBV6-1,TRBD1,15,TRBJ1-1,CASTTQGGANTEAFF,TGTGCCAGCACGACGCAAGGGGGCGCGAACACTGAAGCTTTCTTT